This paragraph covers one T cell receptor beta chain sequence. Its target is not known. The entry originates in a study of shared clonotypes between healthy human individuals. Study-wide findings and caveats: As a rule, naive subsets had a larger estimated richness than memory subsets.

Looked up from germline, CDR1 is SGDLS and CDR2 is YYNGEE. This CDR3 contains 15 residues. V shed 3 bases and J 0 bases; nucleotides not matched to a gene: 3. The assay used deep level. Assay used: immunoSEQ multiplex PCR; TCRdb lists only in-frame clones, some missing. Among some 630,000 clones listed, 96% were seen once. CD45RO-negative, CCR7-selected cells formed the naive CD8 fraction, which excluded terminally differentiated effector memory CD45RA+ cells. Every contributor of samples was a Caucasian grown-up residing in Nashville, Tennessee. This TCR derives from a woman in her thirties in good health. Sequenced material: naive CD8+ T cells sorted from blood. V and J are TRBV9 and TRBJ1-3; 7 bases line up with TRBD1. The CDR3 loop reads CASSDGTDSGNTIYF. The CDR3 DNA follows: TGTGCCAGCAGCGATGGGACAGACTCTGGAAACACCATATATTTT.